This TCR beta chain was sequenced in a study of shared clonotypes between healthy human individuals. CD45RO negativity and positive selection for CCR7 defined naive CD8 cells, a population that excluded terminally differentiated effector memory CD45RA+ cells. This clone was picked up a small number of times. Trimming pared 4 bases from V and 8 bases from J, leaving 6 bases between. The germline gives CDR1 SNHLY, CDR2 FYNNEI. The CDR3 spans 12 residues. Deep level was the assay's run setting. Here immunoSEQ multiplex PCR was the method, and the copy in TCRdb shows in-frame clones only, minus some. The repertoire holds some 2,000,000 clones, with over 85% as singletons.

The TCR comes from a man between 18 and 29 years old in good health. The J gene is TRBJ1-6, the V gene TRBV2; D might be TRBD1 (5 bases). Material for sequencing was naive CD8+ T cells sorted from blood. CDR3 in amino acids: CASSAGDSPLHF. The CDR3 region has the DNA TGTGCCAGCAGTGCGGGGGATTCACCCCTCCACTTT.